A selection of T cell receptor beta chains follows, all from one sample in a study of blood T cell repertoires in COVID-19. Profiling relied on immunoSEQ multiplex PCR, and the TCRdb table lists in-frame clones only, not all of them. The table includes around 42,000 clones, 85% to 90% detected once. The sequenced sample was peripheral blood. The receptors originated from a man aged 25-45 years with active or convalescent COVID-19. The CDR3 runs from the conserved cysteine through the conserved F or W. Each record gives: V gene, CDR3 protein.

v_gene: TRBV25-1; CDR3aa: CASTSSGNTIYF
v_gene: TRBV18; CDR3aa: CASAGTENTGELFF
v_gene: TRBV5-6; CDR3aa: CASSSGPGAFF
v_gene: TRBV30; CDR3aa: CAWSGQATRQKGNIQYF
v_gene: TRBV10-3; CDR3aa: CAISESTSGELFF
v_gene: TRBV2; CDR3aa: CASRRGLAGGRDSYEQYF
v_gene: TRBV6-2/TRBV6-3; CDR3aa: CASSYSGQGGNSNQPQHF
v_gene: TRBV4-1; CDR3aa: CASSQESRGDTQYF
v_gene: TRBV3-1/TRBV3-2; CDR3aa: CASSHRGPYQNIQYF
v_gene: TRBV6-6; CDR3aa: CASSREGGELFF
v_gene: TRBV7-9; CDR3aa: CASSYRQGRFGNTIYF
v_gene: TRBV14; CDR3aa: CASSPGGYEAFF
v_gene: TRBV14; CDR3aa: CASSQVQGAGYTF
v_gene: TRBV2; CDR3aa: CASNQAGGYTGELFF
v_gene: TRBV11-2; CDR3aa: CASSSDRYGYTF
v_gene: TRBV19; CDR3aa: CASKPTSGRSKTQYF
v_gene: TRBV24-1; CDR3aa: CATRSSLGPEQFF
v_gene: TRBV7-6; CDR3aa: CASSLVPQGASTGELFF
v_gene: TRBV7-8; CDR3aa: CASSLLGGATDTQYF
v_gene: TRBV3-1/TRBV3-2; CDR3aa: CASSQDLSPYGYTF
v_gene: TRBV6-5; CDR3aa: CASGPRMEAYEKLFF
v_gene: TRBV2; CDR3aa: CASSELLAGAQYF
v_gene: TRBV6-6; CDR3aa: CASSKGQGRPNEKLFF
v_gene: TRBV6-2/TRBV6-3; CDR3aa: CASSPLRTGGARAYGYTF
v_gene: TRBV6-5; CDR3aa: CASRNRADYGYTF
v_gene: TRBV3-1/TRBV3-2; CDR3aa: CASSHGGRNHNEQFF
v_gene: TRBV11-2; CDR3aa: CASSFRGDWTNYGYTF
v_gene: TRBV2; CDR3aa: CASTSGPLVETQYF
v_gene: TRBV7-7; CDR3aa: CASSLVFSSYNEQFF
v_gene: TRBV6-6; CDR3aa: CASIVRDRGLGELFF
v_gene: TRBV5-1; CDR3aa: CASSFLTGELFF
v_gene: TRBV6-2/TRBV6-3; CDR3aa: CASSLGTGVGTGELFF
v_gene: TRBV27; CDR3aa: CASSLWRGETQYF
v_gene: TRBV4-2; CDR3aa: CASSRAGVRGNTIYF
v_gene: TRBV15; CDR3aa: CATSRDASGGTDTQYF
v_gene: TRBV11-2; CDR3aa: CASSASRDRVGEQYF
v_gene: TRBV11-2; CDR3aa: CASSFRAETSTDTQYF
v_gene: TRBV7-3; CDR3aa: CASSPPGQVEQFF
v_gene: TRBV10-2; CDR3aa: CASSESQTYGYTF
v_gene: TRBV2; CDR3aa: CASKREGNQPQHF
v_gene: TRBV7-2; CDR3aa: CASSSFGTGVANEKLFF
v_gene: TRBV29-1; CDR3aa: CSVERQGGELFF
v_gene: TRBV19; CDR3aa: CASSISGGRYNEQFF
v_gene: TRBV19; CDR3aa: CASSGQTWSTEAFF
v_gene: TRBV5-6; CDR3aa: CASSLGTGSYNEQFF
v_gene: TRBV4-1; CDR3aa: CASSQVWVTVSDEQYF
v_gene: TRBV13; CDR3aa: CASSQDRDQQNYGYTF
v_gene: TRBV6-5; CDR3aa: CASNRDRGRQEQYF
v_gene: TRBV19; CDR3aa: CASLGFRQGYTGELFF
v_gene: TRBV5-5; CDR3aa: CASSLARPEETQYF
v_gene: TRBV7-6; CDR3aa: CASSQRDRAKLFF
v_gene: TRBV7-9; CDR3aa: CASSLHGSAYEQYF
v_gene: TRBV19; CDR3aa: CASKGQADYTF
v_gene: TRBV11-3; CDR3aa: CASSLEHQVYNEQFF
v_gene: TRBV7-8; CDR3aa: CASSQGFGETQYF